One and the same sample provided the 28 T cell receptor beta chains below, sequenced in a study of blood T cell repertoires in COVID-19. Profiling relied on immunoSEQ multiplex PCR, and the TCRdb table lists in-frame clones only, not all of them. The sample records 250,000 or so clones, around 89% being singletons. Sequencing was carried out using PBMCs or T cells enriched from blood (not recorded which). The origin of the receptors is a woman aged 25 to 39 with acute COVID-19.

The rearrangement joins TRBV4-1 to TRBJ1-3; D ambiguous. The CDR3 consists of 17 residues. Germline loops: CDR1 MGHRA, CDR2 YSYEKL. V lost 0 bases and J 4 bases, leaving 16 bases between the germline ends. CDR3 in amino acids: CASSQDRESSVGNTIYF. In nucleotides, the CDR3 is TGCGCCAGCAGCCAAGATCGGGAATCCTCGGTCGGAAACACCATATATTTT.

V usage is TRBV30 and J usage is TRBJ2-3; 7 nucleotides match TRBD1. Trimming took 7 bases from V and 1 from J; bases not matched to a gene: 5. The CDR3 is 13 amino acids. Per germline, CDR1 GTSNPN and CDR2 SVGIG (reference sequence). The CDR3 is CALTGVGTDTQYF. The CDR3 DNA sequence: TGTGCCTTAACAGGGGTGGGCACAGATACGCAGTATTTT.

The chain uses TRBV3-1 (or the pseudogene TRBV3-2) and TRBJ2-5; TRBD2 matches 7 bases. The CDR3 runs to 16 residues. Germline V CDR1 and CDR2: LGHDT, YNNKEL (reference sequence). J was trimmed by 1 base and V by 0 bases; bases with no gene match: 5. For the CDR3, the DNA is TGTGCCAGCAGCCAAGATCTCCCTAGCGGCCAAGAGACCCAGTACTTC. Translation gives CASSQDLPSGQETQYF.

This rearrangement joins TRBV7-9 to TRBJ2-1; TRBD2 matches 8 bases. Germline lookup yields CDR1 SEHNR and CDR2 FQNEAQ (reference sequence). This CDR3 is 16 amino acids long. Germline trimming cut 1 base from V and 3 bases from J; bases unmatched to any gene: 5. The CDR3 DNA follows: TGTGCCAGCAGCTTAGAGGGTAGCGGGGACTACAATGAGCAGTTCTTC. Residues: CASSLEGSGDYNEQFF. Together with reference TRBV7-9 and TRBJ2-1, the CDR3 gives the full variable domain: DTGVSQNPRHKITKRGQNVTFRCDPISEHNRLYWYRQTLGQGPEFLTYFQNEAQLEKSRLLSDRFSAERPKGSFSTLEIQRTEQGDSAMYLCASSLEGSGDYNEQFFGPGTRLTVL.

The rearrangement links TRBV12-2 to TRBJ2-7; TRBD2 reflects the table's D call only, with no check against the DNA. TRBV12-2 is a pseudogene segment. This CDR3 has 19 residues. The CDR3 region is CASRLPGTERTSGAYEQYF. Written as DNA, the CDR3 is TGTGCAAGTCGCTTACCGGGGACAGAAAGGACTAGCGGGGCCTACGAGCAGTACTTC.

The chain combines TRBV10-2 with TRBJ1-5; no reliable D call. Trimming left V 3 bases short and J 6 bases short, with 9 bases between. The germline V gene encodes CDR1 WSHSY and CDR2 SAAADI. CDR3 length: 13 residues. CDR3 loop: CASSDTRGQPQHF. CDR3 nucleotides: TGCGCCAGCAGTGACACCAGAGGTCAGCCCCAGCATTTT.

DNA of the CDR3: TGTGCCAGCAGACAGGGGGGGACCTACGAGCAGTACTTC. This codes for CASRQGGTYEQYF. The chain has TRBV25-1 and TRBJ2-7, with D maybe TRBD1 (8 bases). The germline V gene encodes CDR1 MGHDK and CDR2 SYGVNS. V was clipped by 6 bases and J by 2 bases, with 11 bases between them. The CDR3 length is 13 residues.

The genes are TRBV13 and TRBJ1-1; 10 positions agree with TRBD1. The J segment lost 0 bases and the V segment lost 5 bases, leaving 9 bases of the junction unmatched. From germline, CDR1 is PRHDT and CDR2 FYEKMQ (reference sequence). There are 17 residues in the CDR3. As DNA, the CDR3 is TGTGCCAGCAGCCGGGGACAGGGGAAGGGGATGAACACTGAAGCTTTCTTT. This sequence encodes CASSRGQGKGMNTEAFF.

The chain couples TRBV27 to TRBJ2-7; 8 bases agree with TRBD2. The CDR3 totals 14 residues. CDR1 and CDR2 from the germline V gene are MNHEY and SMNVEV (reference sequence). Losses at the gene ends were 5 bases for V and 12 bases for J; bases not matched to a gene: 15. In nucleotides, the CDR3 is TGTGCCAGCAGTCCGGGACTAGATGAAGGGAAACCGTACTTC. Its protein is CASSPGLDEGKPYF.

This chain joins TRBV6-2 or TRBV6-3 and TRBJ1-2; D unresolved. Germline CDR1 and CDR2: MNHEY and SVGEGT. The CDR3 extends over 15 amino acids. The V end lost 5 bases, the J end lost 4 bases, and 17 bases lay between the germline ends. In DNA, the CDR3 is TGTGCCAGCAGTACCCTCGCGGGGATCACCTATGGCTACACCTTC. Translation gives CASSTLAGITYGYTF.

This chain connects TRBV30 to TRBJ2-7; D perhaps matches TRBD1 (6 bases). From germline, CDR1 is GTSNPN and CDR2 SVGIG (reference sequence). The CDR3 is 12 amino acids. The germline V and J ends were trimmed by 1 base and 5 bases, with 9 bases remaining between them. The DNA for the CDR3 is TGTGCCTGGAGTGCCAGGGGTCACGAGCAGTACTTC. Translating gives CAWSARGHEQYF.

The CDR3 here is CASRTIADRYTEAFF. In DNA form, the CDR3 reads TGTGCCAGCCGCACAATAGCTGACCGATACACTGAAGCTTTCTTT. The chain couples TRBV27 to TRBJ1-1; D not resolved. V lost 8 bases, J lost 3 bases, and 19 bases lay in between. There are 15 residues in the CDR3. CDR1 and CDR2 (germline): MNHEY, SMNVEV (reference sequence).

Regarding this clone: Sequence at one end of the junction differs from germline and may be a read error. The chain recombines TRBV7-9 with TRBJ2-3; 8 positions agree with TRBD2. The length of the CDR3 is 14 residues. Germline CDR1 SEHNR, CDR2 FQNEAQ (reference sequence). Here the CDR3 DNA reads TGTGCCAGCAGCCTGAGCGGGAGCAAAGATACGCAGTATTTT. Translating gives CASSLSGSKDTQYF.

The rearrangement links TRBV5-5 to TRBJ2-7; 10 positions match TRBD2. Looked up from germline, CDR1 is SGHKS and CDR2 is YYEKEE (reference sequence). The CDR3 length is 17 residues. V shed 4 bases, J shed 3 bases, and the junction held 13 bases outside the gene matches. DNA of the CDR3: TGTGCCAGCAGCCCCCGGGGGGCTGGACTAGCGGACTACGAGCAGTACTTC. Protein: CASSPRGAGLADYEQYF.

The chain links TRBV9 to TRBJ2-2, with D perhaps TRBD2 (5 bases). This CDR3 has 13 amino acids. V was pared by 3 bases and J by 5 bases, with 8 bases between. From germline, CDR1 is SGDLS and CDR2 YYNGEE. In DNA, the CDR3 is TGTGCCAGCAGCGGAACGGGAACCGGGGAGCTGTTTTTT. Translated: CASSGTGTGELFF.

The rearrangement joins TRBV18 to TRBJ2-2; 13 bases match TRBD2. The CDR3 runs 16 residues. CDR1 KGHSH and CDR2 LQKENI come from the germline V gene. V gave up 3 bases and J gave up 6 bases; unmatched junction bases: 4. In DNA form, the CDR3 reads TGTGCCAGCTCACCGGGACTAGCGGGACTCGCCGGGGAGCTGTTTTTT. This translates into CASSPGLAGLAGELFF.

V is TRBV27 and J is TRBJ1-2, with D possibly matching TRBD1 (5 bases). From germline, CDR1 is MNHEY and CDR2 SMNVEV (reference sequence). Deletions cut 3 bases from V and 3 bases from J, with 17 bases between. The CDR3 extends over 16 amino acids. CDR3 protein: CASSFRRGGNDYGYTF. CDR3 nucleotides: TGTGCCAGCAGTTTTAGGAGGGGAGGGAACGACTATGGCTACACCTTC.

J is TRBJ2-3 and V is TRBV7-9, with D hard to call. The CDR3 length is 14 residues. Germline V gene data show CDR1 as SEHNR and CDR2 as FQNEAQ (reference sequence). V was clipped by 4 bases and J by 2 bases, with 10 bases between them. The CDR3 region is CASSSDIPTDTQYF. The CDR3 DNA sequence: TGTGCCAGCAGCTCCGACATACCCACAGATACGCAGTATTTT.

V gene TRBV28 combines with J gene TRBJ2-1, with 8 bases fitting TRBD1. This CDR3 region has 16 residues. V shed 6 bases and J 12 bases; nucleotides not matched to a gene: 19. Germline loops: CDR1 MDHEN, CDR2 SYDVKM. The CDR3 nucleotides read TGTGCCAGCAGACCCGACCGGGGACAGGCCTTAGTAGGGCAGTTCTTC. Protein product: CASRPDRGQALVGQFF.

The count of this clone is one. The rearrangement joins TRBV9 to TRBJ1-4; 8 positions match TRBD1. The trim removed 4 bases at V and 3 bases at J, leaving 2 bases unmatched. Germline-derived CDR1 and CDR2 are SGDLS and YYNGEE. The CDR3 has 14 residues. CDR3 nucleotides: TGTGCCAGCAGCCCGGACAGGGCTAATGAAAAACTGTTTTTT. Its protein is CASSPDRANEKLFF.

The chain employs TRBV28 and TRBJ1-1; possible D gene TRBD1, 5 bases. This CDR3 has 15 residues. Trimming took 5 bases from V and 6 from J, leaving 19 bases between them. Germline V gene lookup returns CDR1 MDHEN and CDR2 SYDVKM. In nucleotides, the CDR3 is TGTGCCAGCAGTCCCCTGGGGGTTGGAGGGGCTGAAGCTTTCTTT. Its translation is CASSPLGVGGAEAFF.

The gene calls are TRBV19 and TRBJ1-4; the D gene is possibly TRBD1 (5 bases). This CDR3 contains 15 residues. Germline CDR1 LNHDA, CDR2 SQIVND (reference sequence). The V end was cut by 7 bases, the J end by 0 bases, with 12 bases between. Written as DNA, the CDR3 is TGTGCCAGTAATGACAGACCTACAACTAATGAAAAACTGTTTTTT. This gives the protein CASNDRPTTNEKLFF.

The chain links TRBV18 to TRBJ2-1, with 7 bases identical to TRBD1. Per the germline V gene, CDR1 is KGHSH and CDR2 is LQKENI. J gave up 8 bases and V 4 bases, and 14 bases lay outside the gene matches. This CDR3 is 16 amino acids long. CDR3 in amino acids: CASSLHRLDQGDEQFF. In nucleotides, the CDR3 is TGTGCCAGCTCACTCCACCGCCTGGACCAGGGGGATGAGCAGTTCTTC. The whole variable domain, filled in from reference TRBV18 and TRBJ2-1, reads NAGVMQNPRHLVRRRGQEARLRCSPMKGHSHVYWYRQLPEEGLKFMVYLQKENIIDESGMPKERFSAEFPKEGPSILRIQQVVRGDSAAYFCASSLHRLDQGDEQFFGPGTRLTVL.

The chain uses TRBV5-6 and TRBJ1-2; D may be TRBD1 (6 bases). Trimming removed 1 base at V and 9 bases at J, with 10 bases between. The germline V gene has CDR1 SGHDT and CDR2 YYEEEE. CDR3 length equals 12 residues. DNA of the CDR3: TGTGCCAGCAGCTTGAGGGGGTGGAGCTACACCTTC. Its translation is CASSLRGWSYTF.

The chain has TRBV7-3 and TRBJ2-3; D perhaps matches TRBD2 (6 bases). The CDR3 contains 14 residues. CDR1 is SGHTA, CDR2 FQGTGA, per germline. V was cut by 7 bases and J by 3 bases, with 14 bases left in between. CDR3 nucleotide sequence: TGTGCCAGCAAAAACGGGGCGGGAACAGATACGCAGTATTTT. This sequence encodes CASKNGAGTDTQYF.

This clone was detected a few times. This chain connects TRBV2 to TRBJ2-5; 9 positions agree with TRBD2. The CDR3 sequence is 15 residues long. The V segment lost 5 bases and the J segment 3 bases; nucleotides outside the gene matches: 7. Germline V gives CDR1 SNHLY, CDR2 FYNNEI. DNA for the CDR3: TGTGCCAGCAGTCAGGAGGCTAGCGGGAAAGAGACCCAGTACTTC. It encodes CASSQEASGKETQYF.

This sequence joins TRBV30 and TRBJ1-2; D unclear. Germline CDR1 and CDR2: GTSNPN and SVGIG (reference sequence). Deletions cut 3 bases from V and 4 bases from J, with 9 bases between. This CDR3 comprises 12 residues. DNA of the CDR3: TGTGCCTGGAGGAGGATTGCCTATGGCTACACCTTC. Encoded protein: CAWRRIAYGYTF.

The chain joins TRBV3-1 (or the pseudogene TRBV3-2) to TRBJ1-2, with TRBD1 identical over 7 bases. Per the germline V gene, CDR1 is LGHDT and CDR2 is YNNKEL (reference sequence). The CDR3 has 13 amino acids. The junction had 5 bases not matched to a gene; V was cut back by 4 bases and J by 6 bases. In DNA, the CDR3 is TGTGCCAGCAGCCGACAGGGAATCAATGGCTACACCTTC. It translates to CASSRQGINGYTF.